A single sample gave rise to the 4 T cell receptor beta chains below, sequenced in a study of T cell changes during pregnancy in multiple sclerosis. Clones were read by immunoSEQ multiplex PCR, and TCRdb kept only the in-frame ones, dropping some. The data show around 71,000 clones, around nine tenths seen once. The sequences come from peripheral blood, collected in the third trimester of pregnancy. These receptor sequences come from a female donor with multiple sclerosis, enrolled in a pregnancy study.

The genes are TRBV14 and TRBJ2-5, with a weak D call TRBD1 (5 bases). The better agreement between TRBJ2-7 and the DNA end casts doubt on the J call. There are 15 residues in the CDR3. CDR1 is SGHDN, CDR2 FVKESK, per germline. The CDR3 DNA reads TGTGCCAGCAGCCGAAGTGCAGGGTTCGGGTACGAGCAGTACTTC. Protein product: CASSRSAGFGYEQYF.

The rearrangement uses TRBV18 and TRBJ1-3, with D possibly being TRBD1 (5 bases). The V gene's germline CDR1 is KGHSH and CDR2 LQKENI. Trimming removed 2 bases at V and 0 bases at J, with 14 bases between. The CDR3 runs 17 residues. CDR3 sequence: CASSPFSDRASGNTIYF. The CDR3 nucleotides read TGTGCCAGCTCACCATTCTCTGACAGAGCCTCTGGAAACACCATATATTTT.

V and J are TRBV18 and TRBJ2-3; 12 positions match TRBD2. V gave up 0 bases and J gave up 6 bases; unmatched junction bases: 4. Germline V gene data show CDR1 as KGHSH and CDR2 as LQKENI. The CDR3 extends over 16 amino acids. The CDR3 DNA reads TGTGCCAGCTCACCACCGCCTAGCGGGAGGGGTGATACGCAGTATTTT. Translating it yields CASSPPPSGRGDTQYF.

The chain joins TRBV5-1 to TRBJ2-3; D gene unclear. The CDR3 sequence is 15 residues long. Trimming stripped 2 bases from V and 0 bases from J, with 10 bases between. CDR1 and CDR2 from the germline V gene are SGHRS and YFSETQ. This CDR3 reads CASSFSTSSTDTQYF. DNA for the CDR3: TGCGCCAGCAGCTTTAGTACCTCTAGCACAGATACGCAGTATTTT.